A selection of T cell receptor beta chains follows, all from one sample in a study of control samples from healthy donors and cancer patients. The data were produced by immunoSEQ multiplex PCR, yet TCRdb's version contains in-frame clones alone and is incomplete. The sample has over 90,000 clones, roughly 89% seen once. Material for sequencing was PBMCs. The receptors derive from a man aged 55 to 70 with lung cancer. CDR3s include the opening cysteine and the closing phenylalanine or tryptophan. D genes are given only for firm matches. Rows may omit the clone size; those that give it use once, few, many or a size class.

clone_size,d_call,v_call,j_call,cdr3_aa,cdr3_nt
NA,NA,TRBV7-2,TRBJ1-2,CASSSGTASGRGYTF,TGTGCCAGCAGCTCCGGGACGGCGAGTGGGCGTGGCTACACCTTC
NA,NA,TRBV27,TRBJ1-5,CASSLNRYQPQHF,TGTGCCAGCAGTCTAAATCGGTATCAGCCCCAGCATTTT
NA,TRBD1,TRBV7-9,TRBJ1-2,CASSQGAGGYTF,TGTGCCAGCAGCCAGGGGGCAGGCGGCTACACCTTC
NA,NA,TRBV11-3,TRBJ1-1,CASSLGRGAEAFF,TGTGCCAGCAGCTTGGGGCGAGGGGCAGAAGCTTTCTTT
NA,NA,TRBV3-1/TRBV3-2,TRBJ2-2,CASSQGAGTGELFF,TGTGCCAGCAGCCAAGGGGCGGGCACCGGGGAGCTGTTTTTT
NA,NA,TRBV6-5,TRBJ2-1,CASHPTDAYNEQFF,TGTGCCAGTCATCCGACGGATGCCTACAATGAGCAGTTCTTC
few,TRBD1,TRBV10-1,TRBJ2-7,CASPNYRYDREKAYEQYF,TGCGCCAGCCCTAACTATAGGTATGACAGGGAAAAAGCCTACGAGCAGTACTTC
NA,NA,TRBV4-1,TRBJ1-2,CASSQGPAGEIYGYTF,TGCGCCAGCAGCCAAGGACCCGCGGGGGAAATCTATGGCTACACCTTC
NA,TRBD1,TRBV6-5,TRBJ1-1,CASRSEATGATEAFF,TGTGCCAGCCGATCTGAAGCGACAGGGGCCACTGAAGCTTTCTTT
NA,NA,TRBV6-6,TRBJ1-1,CASSSFGVPNTEAFF,TGTGCCAGCAGTTCCTTCGGGGTACCGAACACTGAAGCTTTCTTT
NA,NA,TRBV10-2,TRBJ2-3,CASSVSVAQDTQYF,TGCGCCAGCAGTGTGAGTGTAGCCCAAGATACGCAGTATTTT
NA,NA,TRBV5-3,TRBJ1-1,CARSLRWKMNTEAFF,TGTGCCAGAAGCTTGCGATGGAAGATGAACACTGAAGCTTTCTTT
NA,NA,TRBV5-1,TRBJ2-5,CASKIWGGETQYF,TGCGCCAGCAAAATCTGGGGAGGAGAGACCCAGTACTTC
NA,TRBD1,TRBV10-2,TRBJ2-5,CASRDRGYRETQYF,TGCGCCAGCAGGGACAGGGGTTACCGGGAGACCCAGTACTTC
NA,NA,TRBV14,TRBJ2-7,CASSRGARSPSYEQYF,TGTGCCAGCAGCCGCGGGGCCCGTTCCCCCTCCTACGAGCAGTACTTC
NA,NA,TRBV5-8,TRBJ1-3,CASSLDRINSERSRGNTIYF,TGTGCCAGCAGCTTGGATCGGATTAACTCTGAAAGGAGTAGAGGAAACACCATATATTTT
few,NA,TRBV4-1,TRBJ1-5,CASSQTGETNQPQHF,TGCGCCAGCAGCCAGACGGGGGAAACTAATCAGCCCCAGCATTTT
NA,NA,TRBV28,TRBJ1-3,CASSLMPESGNTIYF,TGTGCCAGCAGTTTAATGCCAGAGTCTGGAAACACCATATATTTT
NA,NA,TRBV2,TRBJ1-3,CASRKAESSGNTIYF,TGTGCCAGCCGAAAGGCAGAGAGCTCTGGAAACACCATATATTTT
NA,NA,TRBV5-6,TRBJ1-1,CASSLPGVGSNTEAFF,TGTGCCAGCAGCTTGCCGGGCGTAGGGTCGAACACTGAAGCTTTCTTT
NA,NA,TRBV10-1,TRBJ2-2,CATRREPNTGELFF,TGCGCCACACGCCGCGAACCGAACACCGGGGAGCTGTTTTTT
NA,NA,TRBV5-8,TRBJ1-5,CASSRDGNQPQHF,TGTGCCAGCAGCCGGGACGGTAATCAGCCCCAGCATTTT
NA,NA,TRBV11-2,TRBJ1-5,CASSLQPGGNQPQHF,TGTGCCAGCAGCTTACAACCAGGGGGCAATCAGCCCCAGCATTTT
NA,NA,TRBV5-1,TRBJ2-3,CASRRTDSTDTQYF,TGCGCCAGCAGACGGACGGATAGCACAGATACGCAGTATTTT
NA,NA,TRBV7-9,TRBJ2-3,CASSFSASTDTQYF,TGTGCCAGCAGCTTTTCGGCTAGCACAGATACGCAGTATTTT
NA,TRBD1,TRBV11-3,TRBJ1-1,CASSTQDRGRTEAFF,TGTGCCAGCAGCACCCAAGACAGGGGTCGGACTGAAGCTTTCTTT
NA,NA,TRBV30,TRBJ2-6,CAWSVSSSGANVLTF,TGTGCCTGGAGTGTTTCTAGCTCTGGGGCCAACGTCCTGACTTTC
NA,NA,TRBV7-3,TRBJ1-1,CASSLNSGETEAFF,TGTGCCAGCAGCTTAAACTCCGGAGAGACTGAAGCTTTCTTT